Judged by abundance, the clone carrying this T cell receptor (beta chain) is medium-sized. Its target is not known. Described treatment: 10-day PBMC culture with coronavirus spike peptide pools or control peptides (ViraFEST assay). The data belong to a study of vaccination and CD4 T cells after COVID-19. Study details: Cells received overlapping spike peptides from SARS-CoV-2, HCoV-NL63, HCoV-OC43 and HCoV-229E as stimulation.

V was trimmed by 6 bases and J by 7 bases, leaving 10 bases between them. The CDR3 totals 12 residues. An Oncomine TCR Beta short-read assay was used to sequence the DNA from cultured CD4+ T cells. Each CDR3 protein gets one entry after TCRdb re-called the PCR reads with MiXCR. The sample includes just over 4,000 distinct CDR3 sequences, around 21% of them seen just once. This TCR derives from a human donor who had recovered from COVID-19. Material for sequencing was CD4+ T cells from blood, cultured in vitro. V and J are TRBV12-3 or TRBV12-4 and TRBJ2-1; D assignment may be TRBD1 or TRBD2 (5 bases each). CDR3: CASSPEGNEQFF. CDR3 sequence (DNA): TGTGCCAGCAGCCCTGAGGGGAATGAGCAGTTCTTC.